Listed below are T cell receptor beta chains from one sample, sequenced in a study of cytomegalovirus exposure and HLA in healthy donors. Sequenced by immunoSEQ multiplex PCR; TCRdb stores in-frame clones only, minus some. Of about 70,000 clones in the sample, 75% to 90% were seen once. Sequencing used PBMCs. The receptors derive from a woman in her 30s in good health and CMV-seropositive. Both conserved end residues are part of each CDR3. Each record gives: J gene, clone size, V gene, D gene, CDR3 DNA, CDR3 protein. D genes are given only for firm matches. A clone size is listed for some rows: how often the clone was seen (once, few, many), or a class if it is expanded.

J gene: TRBJ2-7
clone size: NA
V gene: TRBV5-1
D gene: NA
CDR3 DNA: TGCGCCAGCAGCTACCGACAGGGACTGTACGAGCAGTACTTC
CDR3 protein: CASSYRQGLYEQYF

J gene: TRBJ1-1
clone size: NA
V gene: TRBV6-5
D gene: TRBD1
CDR3 DNA: TGTGCCAGCAGCCCCCGGACAGGGTCGGACACTGAAGCTTTCTTT
CDR3 protein: CASSPRTGSDTEAFF

J gene: TRBJ2-2
clone size: NA
V gene: TRBV28
D gene: TRBD2
CDR3 DNA: TGTGCCAGCAGCAAACCGGGACTAGCGGGATACACCGGGGAGCTGTTTTTT
CDR3 protein: CASSKPGLAGYTGELFF

J gene: TRBJ2-1
clone size: NA
V gene: TRBV27
D gene: NA
CDR3 DNA: TGTGCCAGCCGGTCCTCCTACAATGAGCAGTTCTTC
CDR3 protein: CASRSSYNEQFF

J gene: TRBJ2-3
clone size: NA
V gene: TRBV28
D gene: TRBD2
CDR3 DNA: TGTGCCAGCAGTGGACTAGCGGGAGGGCGGGATACGCAGTATTTT
CDR3 protein: CASSGLAGGRDTQYF

J gene: TRBJ2-5
clone size: NA
V gene: TRBV7-8
D gene: NA
CDR3 DNA: TGTGCCAGCAGCTGGGGCGGACAGCCCGACCAGTACTTC
CDR3 protein: CASSWGGQPDQYF

J gene: TRBJ2-3
clone size: NA
V gene: TRBV2
D gene: TRBD1
CDR3 DNA: TGTGCCAGCGGGACAGGCTTCACAGATACGCAGTATTTT
CDR3 protein: CASGTGFTDTQYF

J gene: TRBJ1-3
clone size: NA
V gene: TRBV6-6
D gene: NA
CDR3 DNA: TGTGCCAGCGGGGCTTCAGAGTCTGGAAACACCATATATTTT
CDR3 protein: CASGASESGNTIYF

J gene: TRBJ2-3
clone size: NA
V gene: TRBV7-2
D gene: NA
CDR3 DNA: TGTGCCAGCAGCCCCCACTGGGGACTTTTTACTAGCACAGATACGCAGTATTTT
CDR3 protein: CASSPHWGLFTSTDTQYF

J gene: TRBJ2-2
clone size: NA
V gene: TRBV5-4
D gene: NA
CDR3 DNA: TGTGCCAGCAGAGATGGGACTGGCGCGAACACCGGGGAGCTGTTTTTT
CDR3 protein: CASRDGTGANTGELFF

J gene: TRBJ1-1
clone size: NA
V gene: TRBV5-1
D gene: NA
CDR3 DNA: TGCGCCAGCAGCCCTTCAACGGCGGCCGCCGAAGCTTTCTTT
CDR3 protein: CASSPSTAAAEAFF

J gene: TRBJ2-3
clone size: NA
V gene: TRBV11-2
D gene: TRBD2
CDR3 DNA: TGTGCCAGCAGTATAGGGGCTAGCGGGAGTGGTGGCACAGATACGCAGTATTTT
CDR3 protein: CASSIGASGSGGTDTQYF

J gene: TRBJ1-5
clone size: NA
V gene: TRBV27
D gene: NA
CDR3 DNA: TGTGCCAGCAGTTTATCGGCGGGGAACAATCAGCCCCAGCATTTT
CDR3 protein: CASSLSAGNNQPQHF

J gene: TRBJ2-2
clone size: once
V gene: TRBV7-7
D gene: TRBD1
CDR3 DNA: TGTGCCAGCAGCCTCGGGACAGCCACCGGGGAGCTGTTTTTT
CDR3 protein: CASSLGTATGELFF

J gene: TRBJ2-3
clone size: NA
V gene: TRBV9
D gene: TRBD1
CDR3 DNA: TGTGCCAGCAGCGTAGGGCAGGGGGCGCAAGTTACGCAGTATTTT
CDR3 protein: CASSVGQGAQVTQYF

J gene: TRBJ2-5
clone size: NA
V gene: TRBV29-1
D gene: NA
CDR3 DNA: TGCAGCGTCGCTATAGCGGAAGAGACCCAGTACTTC
CDR3 protein: CSVAIAEETQYF

J gene: TRBJ1-1
clone size: once
V gene: TRBV6-5
D gene: NA
CDR3 DNA: TGTGCCAGCAGTTACTGGTGGCCGGAGGATAACACTGAAGCTTTCTTT
CDR3 protein: CASSYWWPEDNTEAFF

J gene: TRBJ1-2
clone size: NA
V gene: TRBV27
D gene: TRBD1
CDR3 DNA: TGTGCCAGCAGTTTAAGCAGGGGGCTAGGCTATGGCTACACCTTC
CDR3 protein: CASSLSRGLGYGYTF

J gene: TRBJ2-7
clone size: once
V gene: TRBV2
D gene: NA
CDR3 DNA: TGTGCCAGCAACCCCTCCCGCACAGGCCGTACCTACGAGCAGTACTTC
CDR3 protein: CASNPSRTGRTYEQYF

J gene: TRBJ2-3
clone size: NA
V gene: TRBV27
D gene: NA
CDR3 DNA: TGTGCCAGCAGTTTACGAGCGAACTCTAGCACAGATACGCAGTATTTT
CDR3 protein: CASSLRANSSTDTQYF

J gene: TRBJ1-1
clone size: few
V gene: TRBV11-2
D gene: NA
CDR3 DNA: TGTGCCAGCAGCCTAACAGTGAACACTGAAGCTTTCTTT
CDR3 protein: CASSLTVNTEAFF

J gene: TRBJ2-7
clone size: NA
V gene: TRBV10-3
D gene: NA
CDR3 DNA: TGTGCCATCAGTGCTCAGGGTTACGAGCAGTACTTC
CDR3 protein: CAISAQGYEQYF

J gene: TRBJ1-4
clone size: NA
V gene: TRBV28
D gene: TRBD1
CDR3 DNA: TGTGCCAGCAGCCGGGACAGGGGTGGCGAAAAACTGTTTTTT
CDR3 protein: CASSRDRGGEKLFF

J gene: TRBJ1-4
clone size: NA
V gene: TRBV6-1
D gene: NA
CDR3 DNA: TGTGCCAGCAGTGAATTTGGGGGCGCGCCGACCGAAAAACTGTTTTTT
CDR3 protein: CASSEFGGAPTEKLFF

J gene: TRBJ2-1
clone size: NA
V gene: TRBV4-2
D gene: NA
CDR3 DNA: TGTGCCAGCAGCCAAGGAGTACGGGACAATGAGCAGTTCTTC
CDR3 protein: CASSQGVRDNEQFF

J gene: TRBJ2-5
clone size: NA
V gene: TRBV5-1
D gene: NA
CDR3 DNA: TGCGCCGTATCCTCCGGGGGGCTGTTCCCCGAGACCCAGTACTTC
CDR3 protein: CAVSSGGLFPETQYF

J gene: TRBJ1-2
clone size: NA
V gene: TRBV7-9
D gene: TRBD1
CDR3 DNA: TGTGCCAGCACCAACGACAGGGGGCTGGGTGGCTACACCTTC
CDR3 protein: CASTNDRGLGGYTF

J gene: TRBJ2-1
clone size: NA
V gene: TRBV27
D gene: TRBD2
CDR3 DNA: TGTGCCAGCAGTTTAGGGACTAGCGGGAGAAATGAGCAGTTCTTC
CDR3 protein: CASSLGTSGRNEQFF

J gene: TRBJ2-6
clone size: NA
V gene: TRBV5-1
D gene: TRBD2
CDR3 DNA: TGCGCCAGCACAGCCTCCCTAGCGGGTTCCGCCGGGGCCAACGTCCTGACTTTC
CDR3 protein: CASTASLAGSAGANVLTF

J gene: TRBJ1-2
clone size: NA
V gene: TRBV7-2
D gene: TRBD1
CDR3 DNA: TGTGCCAGCAGCAAGGCAGGGACAGGGGTCTACGGCTACACCTTC
CDR3 protein: CASSKAGTGVYGYTF

J gene: TRBJ2-3
clone size: NA
V gene: TRBV11-2
D gene: NA
CDR3 DNA: TGTGCCAGCAGCTTCCTGCGGGGATCTAGCACAGATACGCAGTATTTT
CDR3 protein: CASSFLRGSSTDTQYF

J gene: TRBJ1-2
clone size: NA
V gene: TRBV19
D gene: NA
CDR3 DNA: TGTGCCAGTAGTATGGGACTAATGAACTATGGCTACACCTTC
CDR3 protein: CASSMGLMNYGYTF

J gene: TRBJ2-7
clone size: NA
V gene: TRBV7-3
D gene: TRBD1
CDR3 DNA: TGTGCCGTAGGACCTTCGACAGGGACCTACGAGCAGTACTTC
CDR3 protein: CAVGPSTGTYEQYF

J gene: TRBJ1-5
clone size: NA
V gene: TRBV2
D gene: NA
CDR3 DNA: TGTGCCAGCAGTGCTCAGGGTGTGCGGCAGCCCCAGCATTTT
CDR3 protein: CASSAQGVRQPQHF

J gene: TRBJ1-2
clone size: NA
V gene: TRBV19
D gene: TRBD1
CDR3 DNA: TGTGCCAGTAGTTCAATACAGGGGGCCAAGGGCTATGGCTACACCTTC
CDR3 protein: CASSSIQGAKGYGYTF

J gene: TRBJ1-5
clone size: NA
V gene: TRBV9
D gene: TRBD1
CDR3 DNA: TGTGCCAGCAGATTAAGACAGGGGGTCGGTCAGCCCCAGCATTTT
CDR3 protein: CASRLRQGVGQPQHF

J gene: TRBJ2-7
clone size: NA
V gene: TRBV5-1
D gene: NA
CDR3 DNA: TGCGCCAGCAGCTTGGGTGGAGGCTCCTACGAGCAGTACTTC
CDR3 protein: CASSLGGGSYEQYF

J gene: TRBJ1-1
clone size: NA
V gene: TRBV10-3
D gene: NA
CDR3 DNA: TGTGCCATCAGTGCACAGGGAGACGAAGCTTTCTTT
CDR3 protein: CAISAQGDEAFF

J gene: TRBJ2-3
clone size: NA
V gene: TRBV5-1
D gene: TRBD2
CDR3 DNA: TGCGCCAGCAGTTCTGGACTAGCGGGAGGGATTACAGATACGCAGTATTTT
CDR3 protein: CASSSGLAGGITDTQYF

J gene: TRBJ2-7
clone size: NA
V gene: TRBV18
D gene: NA
CDR3 DNA: TGTGCCAGCTCACGGCAGGGGAAGCCCTACGAGCAGTACTTC
CDR3 protein: CASSRQGKPYEQYF